This T cell receptor beta chain was recorded in a study of CD8+CD57+ T cells in acquired aplastic anemia. Germline CDR1 SGHTA, CDR2 FQGNSA. The CDR3 is made up of 18 amino acids. J gave up 4 bases and V 5 bases, and 14 bases lay outside the gene matches. According to the study, genomic DNA was the template for TCR beta VDJ and CDR3 profiling. Each CDR3 protein gets one entry after TCRdb re-called the reads with MiXCR. The sample consists of about 180,000 distinct CDR3 sequences, around 60% of them appearing once. Those patients picked for sequencing had displayed CD8+CD57+ cell expansion on flow cytometry. Prior therapy had not been administered to any patient at the time of blood sampling. Whole-study findings and limits: Patients and controls were not found to differ significantly in CD8+ Simpson's diversity.

Concerning this clonotype: The antigen is not known.

The sample was sorted CD4+, CD8+, or CD8+CD57+ T cells (not recorded which) from PBMCs. This sequence was found in a human donor with aplastic anemia. V usage is TRBV7-2 and J usage is TRBJ2-5, with 12 bases lining up with TRBD2. For the CDR3, the DNA is TGTGCCAGCAGCGAGGGGCTAGCGGGGGGGGAGGATGGAGAGACCCAGTACTTC. This sequence encodes CASSEGLAGGEDGETQYF.